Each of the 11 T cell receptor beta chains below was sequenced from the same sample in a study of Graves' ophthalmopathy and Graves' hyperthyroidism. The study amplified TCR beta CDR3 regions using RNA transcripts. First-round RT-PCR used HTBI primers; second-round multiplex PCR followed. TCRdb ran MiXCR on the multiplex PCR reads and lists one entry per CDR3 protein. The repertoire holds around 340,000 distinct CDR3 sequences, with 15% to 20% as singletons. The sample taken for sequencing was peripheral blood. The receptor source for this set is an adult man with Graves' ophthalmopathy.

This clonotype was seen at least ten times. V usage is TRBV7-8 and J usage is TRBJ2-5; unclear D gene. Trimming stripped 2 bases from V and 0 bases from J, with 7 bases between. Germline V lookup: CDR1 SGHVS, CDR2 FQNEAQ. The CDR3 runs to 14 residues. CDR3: CASSLKAYQETQYF. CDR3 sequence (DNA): TGTGCCAGCAGCTTAAAGGCTTACCAAGAGACCCAGTACTTC.

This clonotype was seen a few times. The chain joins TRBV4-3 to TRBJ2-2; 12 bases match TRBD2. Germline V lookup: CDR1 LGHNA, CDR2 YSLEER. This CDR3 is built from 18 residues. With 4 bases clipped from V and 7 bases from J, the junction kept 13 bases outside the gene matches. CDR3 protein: CASSLSLLAGGGGGELFF. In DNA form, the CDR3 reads TGCGCCAGCAGCCTAAGTCTACTAGCGGGGGGAGGAGGCGGGGAGCTGTTTTTT.

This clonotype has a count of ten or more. DNA for the CDR3: TGTGCCTGGAGAGAGACAGGGAGGAGGAATCAGCCCCAGCATTTT. Translation gives CAWRETGRRNQPQHF. The rearrangement joins TRBV30 to TRBJ1-5, with TRBD1 identical over 7 bases. The CDR3 totals 15 residues. Germline V gene sequence: CDR1 GTSNPN, CDR2 SVGIG (reference sequence). Trimming took 3 bases from V and 4 from J; bases not matched to a gene: 9.

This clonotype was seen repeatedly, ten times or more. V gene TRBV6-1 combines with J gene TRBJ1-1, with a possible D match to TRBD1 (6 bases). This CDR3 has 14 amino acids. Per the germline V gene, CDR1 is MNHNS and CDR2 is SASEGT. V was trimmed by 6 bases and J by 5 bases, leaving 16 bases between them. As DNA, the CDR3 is TGTGCCAGCAGGGATTTCAGGGGTAGGACTGAAGCTTTCTTT. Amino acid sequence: CASRDFRGRTEAFF.

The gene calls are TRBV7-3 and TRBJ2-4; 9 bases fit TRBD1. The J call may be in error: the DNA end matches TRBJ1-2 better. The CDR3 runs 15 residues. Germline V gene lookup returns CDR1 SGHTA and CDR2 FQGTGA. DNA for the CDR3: TGTGCCAGCAGTGAATTGGGGACAGGGAGCCATGGCTACACCTTC. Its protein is CASSELGTGSHGYTF.

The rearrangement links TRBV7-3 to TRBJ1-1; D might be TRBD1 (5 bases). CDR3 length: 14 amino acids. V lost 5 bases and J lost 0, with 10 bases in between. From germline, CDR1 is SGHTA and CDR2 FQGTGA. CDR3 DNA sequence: TGTGCCAGCAGCGGGGAGACAGTGAACACTGAAGCTTTCTTT. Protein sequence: CASSGETVNTEAFF.

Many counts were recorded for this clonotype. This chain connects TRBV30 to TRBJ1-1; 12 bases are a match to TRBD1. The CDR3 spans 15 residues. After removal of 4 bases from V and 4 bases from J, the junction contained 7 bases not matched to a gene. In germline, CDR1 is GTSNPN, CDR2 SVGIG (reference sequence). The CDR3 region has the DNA TGTGCCTGGAATCAGGGACAGGGGGCAAGCACTGAAGCTTTCTTT. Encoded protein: CAWNQGQGASTEAFF.

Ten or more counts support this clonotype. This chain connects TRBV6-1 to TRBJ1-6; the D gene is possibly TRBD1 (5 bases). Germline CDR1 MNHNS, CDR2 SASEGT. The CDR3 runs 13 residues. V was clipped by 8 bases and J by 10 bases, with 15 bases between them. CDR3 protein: CASGVQEVSPLHF. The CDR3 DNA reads TGTGCCAGCGGAGTACAGGAGGTATCACCCCTCCACTTT.

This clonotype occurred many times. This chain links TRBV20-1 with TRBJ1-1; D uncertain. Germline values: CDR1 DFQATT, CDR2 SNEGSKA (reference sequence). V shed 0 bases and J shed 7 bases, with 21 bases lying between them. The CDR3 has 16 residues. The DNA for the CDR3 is TGCAGTGCTAGAGATCGAGGAGTCAGTCGATCTGGTGAAGCTTTCTTT. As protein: CSARDRGVSRSGEAFF.

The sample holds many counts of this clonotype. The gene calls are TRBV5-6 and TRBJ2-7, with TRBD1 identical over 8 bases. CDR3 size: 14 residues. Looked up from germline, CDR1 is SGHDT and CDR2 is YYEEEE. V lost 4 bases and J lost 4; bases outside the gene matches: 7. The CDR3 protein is CASSKGQGVYEQYF. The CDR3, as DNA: TGTGCCAGCAGCAAAGGACAGGGAGTATACGAGCAGTACTTC.

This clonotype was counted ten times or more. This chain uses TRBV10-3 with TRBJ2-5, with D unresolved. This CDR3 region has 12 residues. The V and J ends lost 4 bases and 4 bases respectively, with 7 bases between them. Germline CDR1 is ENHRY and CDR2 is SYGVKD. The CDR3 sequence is CAISGLGETQYF. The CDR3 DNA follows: TGTGCCATCAGTGGTCTCGGAGAGACCCAGTACTTC.